One and the same sample provided the 25 T cell receptor beta chains below, sequenced in a study of blood T cell repertoires in COVID-19. Using immunoSEQ multiplex PCR, the repertoire was profiled, and TCRdb retains in-frame clones only, with some absent. This sample has some 53,000 clones; about 88% occur once, and the top ten carry approximately 15%. Specimen: peripheral blood. The origin of the receptors is a human donor with active COVID-19. The donor label of this sample is uncertain.

The CDR3 spells CASSLGAGSHSGNTIYF. In DNA form, the CDR3 reads TGTGCCAGCAGCTTAGGCGCGGGCTCGCACTCTGGAAACACCATATATTTT. The chain carries TRBV7-9 and TRBJ1-3; no firm D call. The V end was cut by 1 base, the J end by 0 bases, with 13 bases between. The CDR3 sequence is 17 residues long. Germline CDR1 SEHNR, CDR2 FQNEAQ (reference sequence).

The chain employs TRBV4-1 and TRBJ2-1, with 7 bases that match TRBD1. The length of the CDR3 is 18 residues. J lost 3 bases, V lost 0 bases, and 11 bases had no gene match. The germline gives CDR1 MGHRA, CDR2 YSYEKL. This chain's CDR3 is CASSQDRRGRNFYNEQFF. CDR3 coding DNA: TGCGCCAGCAGCCAAGATAGAAGGGGGCGAAACTTCTACAATGAGCAGTTCTTC.

The chain's CDR3 is CASATDSGGEQYF. Written as DNA, the CDR3 is TGTGCCAGCGCAACCGATAGCGGGGGCGAGCAGTACTTC. The V and J genes are TRBV2 and TRBJ2-7, with TRBD2 matching over 9 bases. Germline V CDR1 and CDR2: SNHLY, FYNNEI. The CDR3 has 13 amino acids. V was clipped by 8 bases and J by 6 bases; unmatched bases: 8.

In this sample, this clone turned up once. The chain uses TRBV27 and TRBJ1-5; weak D call: TRBD1 (6 bases). Trimming removed 8 bases at V and 6 bases at J, with 14 bases between. Germline V lookup: CDR1 MNHEY, CDR2 SMNVEV (reference sequence). This CDR3 has 13 residues. This CDR3 is CASALTGLQPQHF. CDR3 sequence (DNA): TGTGCCAGCGCATTGACAGGCCTTCAGCCCCAGCATTTT.

This clone was found a few times. The chain couples TRBV19 to TRBJ1-6, with TRBD1 as a possible D gene (5 bases). V lost 3 bases and J 3 bases, leaving 12 bases between the germline ends. From germline, CDR1 is LNHDA and CDR2 SQIVND (reference sequence). This CDR3 is 16 amino acids long. The CDR3 reads CASSMTVDLYNSPLHF. The DNA for the CDR3 is TGTGCCAGTAGTATGACAGTCGACCTCTATAATTCACCCCTCCACTTT.

The chain employs TRBV12-3 or TRBV12-4 and TRBJ2-7; maybe TRBD2 (6 bases). The ends were cut back, 4 bases at V and 3 bases at J, with 10 bases in the middle. This CDR3 spans 13 amino acids. CDR3 nucleotides: TGTGCCAGCAGTTCGGGACTGTACTACGAGCAGTACTTC. It codes for CASSSGLYYEQYF.

This chain links TRBV7-9 with TRBJ2-7; D may be TRBD2 (6 bases). Germline V gives CDR1 SEHNR, CDR2 FQNEAQ (reference sequence). The CDR3 runs to 15 residues. Trimming pared 5 bases from V and 5 bases from J, leaving 19 bases between. CDR3 sequence reads: CASSRLERWGDEQYF. As DNA, the CDR3 is TGTGCCAGCAGCCGCTTAGAGAGGTGGGGGGACGAGCAGTACTTC.

The J gene is TRBJ2-3, the V gene TRBV5-1, with D hard to call. The V end lost 0 bases, the J end lost 0 bases, and 5 bases lay between the germline ends. The CDR3 has 14 amino acids. The germline CDR1 and CDR2 sequences are SGHRS and YFSETQ. This CDR3 is CASSLAGSTDTQYF. DNA for the CDR3: TGCGCCAGCAGCTTGGCGGGTAGCACAGATACGCAGTATTTT. Combining the CDR3 with reference TRBV5-1 and TRBJ2-3 gives the whole variable domain KAGVTQTPRYLIKTRGQQVTLSCSPISGHRSVSWYQQTPGQGLQFLFEYFSETQRNKGNFPGRFSGRQFSNSRSEMNVSTLELGDSALYLCASSLAGSTDTQYFGPGTRLTVL.

The chain couples TRBV15 to TRBJ1-2; 8 bases match TRBD1. Germline V gene data show CDR1 as LNHNV and CDR2 as YYDKDF (reference sequence). This CDR3 is built from 15 residues. V lost 5 bases to trimming and J lost 3 bases; unmatched junction nucleotides: 8. CDR3 in DNA: TGTGCCACCAGCTCTCCGGGACAGGTGGACTATGGCTACACCTTC. Translating it yields CATSSPGQVDYGYTF.

This chain links TRBV19 with TRBJ1-6; TRBD1 aligns across 8 bases. The CDR3 consists of 16 residues. V lost 9 bases to trimming and J lost 5 bases; unmatched junction nucleotides: 12. The germline CDR1 and CDR2 sequences are LNHDA and SQIVND (reference sequence). CDR3 bases: TGTGCCAGCTGCTCGGACAGGGCTTTGAATAATTCACCCCTCCACTTT. As protein: CASCSDRALNNSPLHF.

The chain carries TRBV9 and TRBJ2-7; D is unresolved. Deletions cut 7 bases from V and 0 bases from J, with 11 bases between. Germline CDR1 and CDR2: SGDLS and YYNGEE. CDR3 size: 13 residues. For the CDR3, the DNA is TGTGCCAGCGGTCGCGGCAGCTCCTACGAGCAGTACTTC. Protein product: CASGRGSSYEQYF. The full variable domain, with the rest looked up from reference TRBV9 and TRBJ2-7, is DSGVTQTPKHLITATGQRVTLRCSPRSGDLSVYWYQQSLDQGLQFLIQYYNGEERAKGNILERFSAQQFPDLHSELNLSSLELGDSALYFCASGRGSSYEQYFGPGTRLTVT.

V is TRBV4-2 and J is TRBJ2-7; no clear D gene. With 3 bases removed from V and 2 bases from J, the gap between germline ends came to 14 bases. The length of the CDR3 is 15 residues. Germline CDR1 LGHNA, CDR2 YNFKEQ. The CDR3 DNA reads as TGTGCCAGCAGCCAGTCAGCTGGGCAGCCCTACGAGCAGTACTTC. As protein: CASSQSAGQPYEQYF.

V gene TRBV6-2 or TRBV6-3 combines with J gene TRBJ1-4; TRBD1 matches at 8 bases. The CDR3 spans 16 residues. Germline V gives CDR1 MNHEY, CDR2 SVGEGT. J was trimmed by 2 bases and V by 6 bases; bases with no gene match: 8. The CDR3 nucleotides are TGTGCCAGCAGCCGCGGACAGGGTATTACTAATGAAAAACTGTTTTTT. Translation gives CASSRGQGITNEKLFF.

The rearrangement uses TRBV11-1 and TRBJ2-6; D call uncertain. Per germline, CDR1 SGHAT and CDR2 FQDESV (reference sequence). Trimming cost V 0 bases and J 0 bases, with 9 bases left between them. The CDR3 runs 17 residues. Here the CDR3 DNA reads TGTGCCAGCAGCTTAGCAGTACAGAGCTCTGGGGCCAACGTCCTGACTTTC. It yields the protein CASSLAVQSSGANVLTF.

The V gene is TRBV19, the J gene TRBJ2-5; 13 nucleotides agree with TRBD2. From germline, CDR1 is LNHDA and CDR2 SQIVND (reference sequence). This CDR3 contains 18 residues. With V trimmed by 3 bases and J by 5 bases, 12 bases remained unmatched. The DNA for the CDR3 is TGTGCCAGTAGTATCAGACCTGGACTAGCGGGGGATCTGGAGACCCAGTACTTC. Protein product: CASSIRPGLAGDLETQYF.

V is TRBV7-8 and J is TRBJ2-1, with 9 bases aligning to TRBD2. Unmatched junction bases numbered 12, after V lost 0 bases and J lost 9 bases. The CDR3 is 17 residues long. The germline V gene has CDR1 SGHVS and CDR2 FQNEAQ. The CDR3 DNA is TGTGCCAGCAGCTTAGCGGTCTTCGCGGGGGGGCCGGGTGAGCAGTTCTTC. Translated: CASSLAVFAGGPGEQFF. The variable domain in full, with the rest retrieved from reference TRBV7-8 and TRBJ2-1, is GAGVSQSPRYKVAKRGQDVALRCDPISGHVSLFWYQQALGQGPEFLTYFQNEAQLDKSGLPSDRFFAERPEGSVSTLKIQRTQQEDSAVYLCASSLAVFAGGPGEQFFGPGTRLTVL.

The chain combines TRBV6-5 with TRBJ2-2; 8 nucleotides line up with TRBD2. V gave up 6 bases and J gave up 1 base; unmatched junction bases: 4. CDR3 length: 15 residues. Germline lookup yields CDR1 MNHEY and CDR2 SVGAGI. CDR3 sequence: CASRGLAGNTGELFF. Written as DNA, the CDR3 is TGTGCCAGCAGGGGTCTAGCGGGGAACACCGGGGAGCTGTTTTTT.

V gene TRBV9 combines with J gene TRBJ2-2, with 7 nucleotides matching TRBD2. Germline CDR1 and CDR2: SGDLS and YYNGEE. The V gene end was trimmed by 0 bases and the J gene end by 3 bases; junction bases not matched to a gene: 2. This CDR3 comprises 15 residues. The CDR3 is CASSVDSGDTGELFF. The CDR3 nucleotides are TGTGCCAGCAGCGTAGACAGCGGGGACACCGGGGAGCTGTTTTTT.

The J gene is TRBJ1-2, the V gene TRBV23-1, with D hard to call. TRBV23-1 is an ORF; its function is uncertain. The CDR3 sequence is 14 residues long. Between the trimmed V and J ends, which lost 0 bases and 4 bases, there was a span of 9 bases. CDR3 loop: CASSQSREAYGYTF. CDR3 nucleotides: TGCGCCAGCAGTCAATCGAGAGAGGCCTATGGCTACACCTTC.

The chain combines TRBV10-1 with TRBJ2-5; D is perhaps TRBD1 (6 bases). Deletions cut 0 bases from V and 4 bases from J, with 15 bases between. The CDR3 contains 16 residues. From germline, CDR1 is WNHNN and CDR2 SYGVQD (reference sequence). The CDR3 loop is CASSESSGTDRETQYF. CDR3 coding DNA: TGCGCCAGCAGTGAGTCCTCCGGGACGGACAGAGAGACCCAGTACTTC.

The V gene is TRBV4-2, the J gene TRBJ1-3; no clear D gene. CDR1 and CDR2 (germline): LGHNA, YNFKEQ. The CDR3 is made up of 13 amino acids. V lost 0 bases and J 5 bases, leaving 5 bases between the germline ends. CDR3 amino acids: CASSQDSRNTIYF. CDR3 sequence (DNA): TGTGCCAGCAGCCAAGATAGCCGAAACACCATATATTTT.

The chain carries TRBV29-1 and TRBJ2-1, with 7 bases lining up with TRBD1. V lost 4 bases, J lost 3 bases, and 6 bases stayed unmatched. The CDR3 runs to 14 residues. Looked up from germline, CDR1 is SQVTM and CDR2 is ANQGSEA. The CDR3 sequence: CSVANRGYYNEQFF. In DNA, the CDR3 is TGCAGCGTTGCCAACAGGGGATACTACAATGAGCAGTTCTTC.

The sample holds one count of this clone. This chain links TRBV29-1 with TRBJ1-1; no clear D gene. Trimming took 3 bases from V and 2 from J, leaving 7 bases between them. The length of the CDR3 is 12 residues. From germline, CDR1 is SQVTM and CDR2 ANQGSEA. The DNA for the CDR3 is TGCAGCGTTGACGTCAGTAACACTGAAGCTTTCTTT. Translated, it gives CSVDVSNTEAFF.

V gene TRBV14 combines with J gene TRBJ1-1, with D unresolved. Between the trimmed V and J ends, which lost 6 bases and 0 bases, there was a span of 14 bases. The CDR3 covers 15 residues. CDR1 is SGHDN, CDR2 FVKESK, per germline. CDR3 sequence (DNA): TGTGCCAGCAGGTCCTCCACTGAAGTGAACACTGAAGCTTTCTTT. Translated, it gives CASRSSTEVNTEAFF.

This chain connects TRBV5-6 to TRBJ2-1, with 11 bases that match TRBD1. Per germline, CDR1 SGHDT and CDR2 YYEEEE. The V gene end was trimmed by 0 bases and the J gene end by 10 bases; junction bases not matched to a gene: 9. The CDR3 spans 16 residues. For the CDR3, the DNA is TGTGCCAGCAGCTTGGCGTCGGACAGGGGGCGAAGGGAGCAGTTCTTC. Translation: CASSLASDRGRREQFF.